Below, 22 T cell receptor beta chains from the same sample are listed, as sequenced in a study of Ad26.COV2.S vaccination and SARS-CoV-2 variants. Assay used: immunoSEQ multiplex PCR; TCRdb lists only in-frame clones, some missing. Of roughly 140,000 clones in the sample, 70% to 90% were seen once. The source material was peripheral blood, sampled after recovery from COVID-19. These receptors all stem from a human donor who had recovered from COVID-19.

This rearrangement joins TRBV28 to TRBJ2-1; D is possibly TRBD1 (5 bases). Trimming took 9 bases from V and 2 from J, leaving 11 bases between them. The CDR3 spans 13 residues. Germline V gene sequence: CDR1 MDHEN, CDR2 SYDVKM. The DNA of the CDR3 is TGTGCCAGTTCAGGGATCGCCTACAATGAGCAGTTCTTC. Its translation is CASSGIAYNEQFF. Full variable domain (remainder filled in from reference TRBV28 and TRBJ2-1): DVKVTQSSRYLVKRTGEKVFLECVQDMDHENMFWYRQDPGLGLRLIYFSYDVKMKEKGDIPEGYSVSREKKERFSLILESASTNQTSMYLCASSGIAYNEQFFGPGTRLTVL.

V and J are TRBV7-9 and TRBJ2-5; possible D gene TRBD1, 7 bases. Germline values: CDR1 SEHNR, CDR2 FQNEAQ (reference sequence). V lost 1 base to trimming and J lost 6 bases, with 12 bases between them. The CDR3 has 14 residues. DNA for the CDR3: TGTGCCAGCAGCTTAGGGACAGGAGGGAAGACCCAGTACTTC. Encoded protein: CASSLGTGGKTQYF.

The rearrangement uses TRBV5-1 and TRBJ1-1, with 8 bases matching TRBD1. Per the germline V gene, CDR1 is SGHRS and CDR2 is YFSETQ. The CDR3 has 17 amino acids. The V and J ends lost 2 bases and 0 bases, in that order; junction bases with no gene match: 9. The CDR3 DNA reads TGCGCCAGCAGCTTAGGACAGGGTGGGAGAATGAACACTGAAGCTTTCTTT. Its protein is CASSLGQGGRMNTEAFF. Supplemented by reference TRBV5-1 and TRBJ1-1, the full variable domain reads KAGVTQTPRYLIKTRGQQVTLSCSPISGHRSVSWYQQTPGQGLQFLFEYFSETQRNKGNFPGRFSGRQFSNSRSEMNVSTLELGDSALYLCASSLGQGGRMNTEAFFGQGTRLTVV.

The CDR3 nucleotides are TGTGCCAGCACCTCACAGGGGCTAGCGGGGGGGGATACGCAGTATTTT. Residues: CASTSQGLAGGDTQYF. The rearrangement uses TRBV27 and TRBJ2-3; TRBD2 matches at 12 bases. The germline gives CDR1 MNHEY, CDR2 SMNVEV (reference sequence). V lost 7 bases, J lost 6 bases, and 11 bases stayed unmatched. The CDR3 loop spans 16 amino acids.

The chain has TRBV27 and TRBJ2-1, with D tentatively TRBD1 (6 bases). Germline CDR1 reads MNHEY; CDR2 reads SMNVEV (reference sequence). The CDR3 has 15 amino acids. The germline V and J ends were trimmed by 0 bases and 4 bases, with 10 bases remaining between them. CDR3 in amino acids: CASSLSRDTYNEQFF. CDR3 DNA: TGTGCCAGCAGTTTATCCAGGGACACTTACAATGAGCAGTTCTTC.

As DNA, the CDR3 is TGCGCCAGCAGCCAAGTCAATACGAACACCGGGGAGCTGTTTTTT. Its protein is CASSQVNTNTGELFF. The chain couples TRBV4-1 to TRBJ2-2; D is unresolved. Per the germline V gene, CDR1 is MGHRA and CDR2 is YSYEKL. This CDR3 is built from 15 residues. Trimming removed 1 base from V and 0 bases from J, with 6 bases in between.

V and J are TRBV29-1 and TRBJ2-7; 8 bases agree with TRBD2. Germline V gene sequence: CDR1 SQVTM, CDR2 ANQGSEA. This CDR3 contains 16 residues. The CDR3 reads CRGAGGGKGSSYEQYF. CDR3 bases: TGCAGGGGGGCCGGGGGGGGGAAGGGCAGCTCCTACGAGCAGTACTTC.

This clone was counted once. This chain uses TRBV5-1 with TRBJ1-2; TRBD1 matches 9 bases. The CDR3 loop spans 14 amino acids. The germline V gene encodes CDR1 SGHRS and CDR2 YFSETQ. Trimming at V came to 8 bases and at J to 4 bases, leaving 9 bases not matched to a gene. DNA of the CDR3: TGCGCCAGTACAGGGGGCAGCGGGGGCTATGGCTACACCTTC. This gives the protein CASTGGSGGYGYTF.

The chain recombines TRBV11-3 with TRBJ2-7; D might be TRBD2 (6 bases). Trimming pared 3 bases from V and 4 bases from J, leaving 13 bases between. Germline CDR1 and CDR2: SGHNT and YENEEA. The CDR3 is 14 residues long. CDR3: CASSFGSMGYEQYF. CDR3 bases: TGTGCCAGCAGCTTCGGGAGCATGGGGTACGAGCAGTACTTC.

V and J are TRBV19 and TRBJ1-2; D is unresolved. Trimming took off 0 bases at V and 6 bases at J, with 8 bases between the two ends. The CDR3 extends over 13 amino acids. CDR1 and CDR2 from the germline V gene are LNHDA and SQIVND (reference sequence). For the CDR3, the DNA is TGTGCCAGTAGTATAGAGGGGAGAGATGGCTACACCTTC. Protein: CASSIEGRDGYTF. The whole variable domain, filled in from reference TRBV19 and TRBJ1-2, reads DGGITQSPKYLFRKEGQNVTLSCEQNLNHDAMYWYRQDPGQGLRLIYYSQIVNDFQKGDIAEGYSVSREKKESFPLTVTSAQKNPTAFYLCASSIEGRDGYTFGSGTRLTVV.

The CDR3 spells CASSPITTWQPQHF. The CDR3 bases are TGTGCCAGCTCACCTATCACAACATGGCAGCCCCAGCATTTT. The chain links TRBV18 to TRBJ1-5; unclear D gene. Germline V gene lookup returns CDR1 KGHSH and CDR2 LQKENI. V was clipped by 3 bases and J by 7 bases, with 13 bases between them. CDR3 size: 14 residues.

This chain uses TRBV5-1 with TRBJ1-4; D is ambiguous. CDR1 is SGHRS and CDR2 is YFSETQ in the germline V gene. The CDR3 sequence is 15 residues long. V lost 4 bases and J lost 0, with 10 bases in between. The CDR3 is CASSPGSTTNEKLFF. The CDR3 DNA is TGCGCCAGCAGCCCGGGGTCCACAACTAATGAAAAACTGTTTTTT.

The J gene is TRBJ2-3, the V gene TRBV10-3; a weak D match, TRBD1 (5 bases). Germline-derived CDR1 and CDR2 are ENHRY and SYGVKD. Trimming took off 9 bases at V and 3 bases at J, with 10 bases between the two ends. CDR3 size: 12 residues. CDR3 residues: CAIGQGTDTQYF. The DNA for the CDR3 is TGTGCCATAGGGCAGGGTACAGATACGCAGTATTTT.

The V call is TRBV2, the J call TRBJ2-5; 12 bases match TRBD2. CDR1 SNHLY and CDR2 FYNNEI come from the germline V gene. CDR3 length equals 15 residues. After removal of 6 bases from V and 2 bases from J, the junction contained 4 bases not matched to a gene. The CDR3 protein is CASRSTSGGQETQYF. The CDR3, as DNA: TGTGCCAGCAGATCGACTAGCGGGGGTCAAGAGACCCAGTACTTC.

As regards this clone: The germline gene is not matched at one end of the junction; a read error may be the cause. The same CDR3 can be traced to other DNA sequences in this sample. V is TRBV18 and J is TRBJ1-1; no reliable D call. CDR1 and CDR2 (germline): KGHSH, LQKENI. The CDR3 sequence is 14 residues long. CDR3 amino acids: CASSPRRTNTEAFF. The CDR3 DNA reads TGTGCCAGCTCGCCACGACGGACGAACACTGAAGCTTTCTTT.

A few counts support this clone. The chain uses TRBV25-1 and TRBJ1-1; 8 positions agree with TRBD1. This CDR3 contains 16 residues. CDR1 is MGHDK and CDR2 is SYGVNS in the germline V gene. V was clipped by 5 bases and J by 1 base; unmatched bases: 9. The CDR3, as DNA: TGTGCCAGCAGTCCGACAGGGGCCGAGAGGAACACTGAAGCTTTCTTT. Translated, it gives CASSPTGAERNTEAFF.

In its sample, this clone was seen once. V usage is TRBV19 and J usage is TRBJ2-7, with D perhaps TRBD2 (5 bases). V lost 6 bases and J lost 7, with 13 bases in between. The CDR3 loop spans 12 amino acids. Germline loops: CDR1 LNHDA, CDR2 SQIVND (reference sequence). The chain's CDR3 is CASSTGSREQYF. Written as DNA, the CDR3 is TGTGCCAGTAGCACGGGATCTCGGGAGCAGTACTTC.

The chain couples TRBV7-9 to TRBJ2-7; TRBD1 or TRBD2 may be the D gene (6 bases each). CDR3 length: 15 residues. The V and J ends lost 2 bases and 4 bases respectively, with 15 bases between them. CDR1 is SEHNR, CDR2 FQNEAQ, per germline (reference sequence). CDR3 residues: CASSLIVGGAYEQYF. CDR3 nucleotides: TGTGCCAGCAGCTTAATAGTCGGGGGCGCTTACGAGCAGTACTTC.

The V call is TRBV6-2 or TRBV6-3, the J call TRBJ2-3; TRBD2 agrees at 7 bases. Germline V gene lookup returns CDR1 MNHEY and CDR2 SVGEGT. This CDR3 is 16 amino acids long. Trimming cost V 2 bases and J 2 bases; bases outside gene matches: 7. CDR3 region: CASSYIGRGITDTQYF. The CDR3 DNA follows: TGTGCCAGCAGTTACATTGGGCGGGGGATCACAGATACGCAGTATTTT.

The chain joins TRBV7-2 to TRBJ1-4; 8 bases fit TRBD1. The ends lost 3 bases at V and 13 bases at J; junction bases unmatched: 7. This CDR3 has 13 amino acids. Germline-derived CDR1 and CDR2 are SGHTA and FQGNSA. The CDR3 DNA sequence: TGTGCCAGCAGCTTGGCTACAGGGGGGGGACTGTTTTTT. This sequence encodes CASSLATGGGLFF.

The chain employs TRBV6-6 and TRBJ1-1, with a weak D call TRBD1 (5 bases). Trimming shortened V by 6 bases and J by 0 bases, and 11 bases separated the two germline ends. From germline, CDR1 is MNHNY and CDR2 SVGAGI (reference sequence). This CDR3 contains 14 residues. CDR3 sequence (DNA): TGTGCCAGCAGCCCGGGACGGATGAACACTGAAGCTTTCTTT. This codes for CASSPGRMNTEAFF.

The chain combines TRBV4-3 with TRBJ2-7; tentatively, D is TRBD2 (5 bases). CDR3 length: 18 amino acids. The germline V and J ends were trimmed by 0 bases and 4 bases, with 22 bases remaining between them. CDR1 LGHNA and CDR2 YSLEER come from the germline V gene. The CDR3 DNA follows: TGCGCCAGCAGCCAAGATGCCCTAGCTTCCGCGCGGCTTTACGAGCAGTACTTC. Translation: CASSQDALASARLYEQYF.